The next 26 T cell receptor beta chains were all read from a single sample in a study of blood T cell repertoires in COVID-19. The method was immunoSEQ multiplex PCR; TCRdb's version includes in-frame clones alone and lacks a portion of them. The sample holds 150,000 to 200,000 clones, roughly 85% seen once. The sample was PBMCs or T cells enriched from blood (not recorded which). Source of these receptors: a woman aged 18-29 years who had recovered from COVID-19.

The chain uses TRBV7-2 and TRBJ2-7; TRBD1 matches at 8 bases. This CDR3 is 16 amino acids long. CDR1 and CDR2 (germline): SGHTA, FQGNSA. V lost 0 bases, J lost 4 bases, and 8 bases stayed unmatched. The CDR3 loop reads CASSLAQGAFGYEQYF. CDR3 nucleotide sequence: TGTGCCAGCAGCTTAGCGCAGGGGGCCTTCGGTTACGAGCAGTACTTC.

This clone has just a few counts. The chain is built from TRBV4-1 and TRBJ1-2; D unclear. The V end lost 2 bases, the J end lost 2 bases, and 9 bases lay between the germline ends. Per the germline V gene, CDR1 is MGHRA and CDR2 is YSYEKL. This CDR3 has 14 amino acids. CDR3 coding DNA: TGCGCCAGCAGCCAATCGGGGTACAACTATGGCTACACCTTC. This gives the protein CASSQSGYNYGYTF.

The rearrangement joins TRBV6-2 or TRBV6-3 to TRBJ1-1; 7 bases are a match to TRBD1. The germline V gene encodes CDR1 MNHEY and CDR2 SVGEGT. There are 15 residues in the CDR3. V trimming: 4 bases; J trimming: 3 bases; junction bases outside the gene matches: 8. Written as DNA, the CDR3 is TGTGCCAGCAGTTTAGGGGACAGCCGGGACACTGAAGCTTTCTTT. It codes for CASSLGDSRDTEAFF.

In this sample, this clone turned up once. This chain joins TRBV4-1 and TRBJ2-7, with TRBD2 matching over 7 bases. CDR3 length equals 15 residues. Germline CDR1 and CDR2: MGHRA and YSYEKL. The trim removed 2 bases at V and 2 bases at J, leaving 6 bases unmatched. Here the CDR3 reads CASSQNGGTTYEQYF. CDR3 nucleotide sequence: TGCGCCAGCAGCCAAAACGGGGGGACGACCTACGAGCAGTACTTC.

Remarks on this clone: The identical CDR3 is also encoded by other nucleotide sequences in the sample. The chain uses TRBV28 and TRBJ1-1, with no clear D. The germline gives CDR1 MDHEN, CDR2 SYDVKM. The CDR3 has 13 residues. V shed 2 bases and J shed 0 bases, with 4 bases lying between them. As DNA, the CDR3 is TGTGCCAGCAGTTTAGCAGTGAACACTGAAGCTTTCTTT. As protein: CASSLAVNTEAFF.

This chain links TRBV11-2 with TRBJ2-7, with a weak D call TRBD2 (5 bases). The CDR3 is made up of 16 amino acids. The ends were cut back, 6 bases at V and 5 bases at J, with 23 bases in the middle. Germline CDR1 reads SGHAT; CDR2 reads FQNNGV. The chain's CDR3 is CASSPLFPVVRDEQYF. CDR3 nucleotide sequence: TGTGCCAGCAGTCCTTTGTTCCCCGTTGTGAGGGACGAGCAGTACTTC.

The sample holds many counts of this clone. The chain has TRBV11-2 and TRBJ2-7, with D uncertain. The length of the CDR3 is 11 residues. Trimming pared 5 bases from V and 3 bases from J, leaving 5 bases between. Germline V gives CDR1 SGHAT, CDR2 FQNNGV. In nucleotides, the CDR3 is TGTGCCAGCAGCCCCGTCTACGAGCAGTACTTC. Amino acid sequence: CASSPVYEQYF.

This clone was recorded many times. This chain uses TRBV6-5 with TRBJ2-7, with TRBD1 matching over 9 bases. Germline CDR1 and CDR2: MNHEY and SVGAGI. The ends lost 8 bases at V and 7 bases at J; junction bases unmatched: 9. This CDR3 contains 13 residues. CDR3 bases: TGTGCCAGCGGAGGCGGGACAGGGATAGAGCAGTACTTC. This sequence encodes CASGGGTGIEQYF.

V is TRBV20-1 and J is TRBJ1-6; D gene uncertain. V lost 3 bases and J 9 bases, leaving 6 bases between the germline ends. The length of the CDR3 is 11 residues. CDR1 and CDR2 from the germline V gene are DFQATT and SNEGSKA (reference sequence). As DNA, the CDR3 is TGCAGTGCTAGGACGGGTTCACCCCTCCACTTT. This gives the protein CSARTGSPLHF.

V usage is TRBV4-2 and J usage is TRBJ1-2; maybe TRBD1 (5 bases). This CDR3 is 14 amino acids long. The V end lost 4 bases, the J end lost 6 bases, and 15 bases lay between the germline ends. The germline V gene encodes CDR1 LGHNA and CDR2 YNFKEQ. DNA of the CDR3: TGTGCCAGCAGCCCCGGGACTGATTCACATGGCTACACCTTC. Protein sequence: CASSPGTDSHGYTF.

The count of this clone is one. The gene calls are TRBV19 and TRBJ2-1, with 10 nucleotides matching TRBD2. The germline V gene encodes CDR1 LNHDA and CDR2 SQIVND (reference sequence). This CDR3 is 15 amino acids long. Trimming at V came to 6 bases and at J to 8 bases, leaving 10 bases not matched to a gene. CDR3 amino acids: CASRPAGGPIDEQFF. The CDR3 DNA follows: TGTGCCAGTAGGCCAGCGGGAGGGCCAATTGATGAGCAGTTCTTC.

This chain uses TRBV18 with TRBJ1-4; TRBD1 is a possible D gene (6 bases). Germline V gene data show CDR1 as KGHSH and CDR2 as LQKENI. The CDR3 length is 16 residues. V was shortened by 4 bases and J by 7 bases, with 19 bases between the two germline ends. CDR3 residues: CASSQTGSGDGEKLFF. The DNA for the CDR3 is TGTGCCAGCTCACAAACCGGGTCAGGGGATGGTGAAAAACTGTTTTTT. Full variable domain (outside the CDR3, taken from reference TRBV18 and TRBJ1-4): NAGVMQNPRHLVRRRGQEARLRCSPMKGHSHVYWYRQLPEEGLKFMVYLQKENIIDESGMPKERFSAEFPKEGPSILRIQQVVRGDSAAYFCASSQTGSGDGEKLFFGSGTQLSVL.

The chain recombines TRBV4-2 with TRBJ1-3; possible D gene TRBD1, 5 bases. Germline values: CDR1 LGHNA, CDR2 YNFKEQ. The CDR3 runs to 16 residues. The ends were cut back, 1 base at V and 4 bases at J, with 14 bases in the middle. The CDR3 nucleotides are TGTGCCAGCAGCCAAGTAGGAACAGGCGCGGGAAACACCATATATTTT. Residues: CASSQVGTGAGNTIYF.

This clone was seen a few times. The V call is TRBV11-2, the J call TRBJ1-3, with TRBD1 matching over 8 bases. The CDR3 has 19 amino acids. Germline CDR1 reads SGHAT; CDR2 reads FQNNGV. V lost 1 base and J lost 0; bases outside the gene matches: 11. The CDR3 loop reads CASSLGIGQGESSGNTIYF. Written as DNA, the CDR3 is TGTGCCAGCAGCTTAGGTATAGGACAGGGCGAAAGCTCTGGAAACACCATATATTTT.

V gene TRBV11-2 combines with J gene TRBJ1-3; D is possibly TRBD1 (5 bases). The CDR3 sequence is 17 residues long. V was trimmed by 2 bases and J by 1 base, leaving 15 bases between them. The germline V gene encodes CDR1 SGHAT and CDR2 FQNNGV. The CDR3 bases are TGTGCCAGCAGCTTAATACAGGACGAAGTATCTGGAAACACCATATATTTT. Translating it yields CASSLIQDEVSGNTIYF.

The V gene is TRBV9, the J gene TRBJ1-5, with D unclear. Germline CDR1 reads SGDLS; CDR2 reads YYNGEE. The CDR3 length is 13 residues. Between the trimmed V and J ends, which lost 5 bases and 7 bases, there was a span of 13 bases. CDR3 sequence: CASSREVWQPQHF. CDR3 coding DNA: TGTGCCAGCAGTCGGGAGGTTTGGCAGCCCCAGCATTTT.

This clone was counted a few times. This chain uses TRBV4-1 with TRBJ2-7; 11 nucleotides align to TRBD2. The CDR3 is 18 residues long. With V trimmed by 1 base and J by 4 bases, 12 bases remained unmatched. Germline V gene sequence: CDR1 MGHRA, CDR2 YSYEKL. The CDR3 bases are TGCGCCAGCAGCCAAGTAAGCCTCTCCGGGACTAGCGGATACGAGCAGTACTTC. Translated: CASSQVSLSGTSGYEQYF.

The chain couples TRBV28 to TRBJ2-2, with a weak D call TRBD2 (5 bases). CDR3 length: 15 residues. Germline V gene sequence: CDR1 MDHEN, CDR2 SYDVKM. The V gene lost 5 bases and the J gene lost 2 bases, with 12 bases spanning the gap. The CDR3, as DNA: TGTGCCAGCAGTCTGGGGAGATTCAACACCGGGGAGCTGTTTTTT. The encoded protein is CASSLGRFNTGELFF. The full variable domain, rest sourced from reference TRBV28 and TRBJ2-2, is DVKVTQSSRYLVKRTGEKVFLECVQDMDHENMFWYRQDPGLGLRLIYFSYDVKMKEKGDIPEGYSVSREKKERFSLILESASTNQTSMYLCASSLGRFNTGELFFGEGSRLTVL.

V usage is TRBV6-5 and J usage is TRBJ2-3, with D maybe TRBD1 (6 bases). CDR3 length: 15 residues. The V and J ends lost 7 bases and 0 bases respectively, with 14 bases between them. Germline CDR1 and CDR2: MNHEY and SVGAGI. CDR3 bases: TGTGCCAGCAAAAACAGGGCCCTCAGCACAGATACGCAGTATTTT. It yields the protein CASKNRALSTDTQYF.

The V gene is TRBV7-2, the J gene TRBJ1-5, with 7 bases that match TRBD1. CDR1 and CDR2 from the germline V gene are SGHTA and FQGNSA. The CDR3 sequence is 14 residues long. Germline trimming cut 3 bases from V and 6 bases from J; bases unmatched to any gene: 5. The CDR3 here is CASSFYRGGQPQHF. CDR3 nucleotides: TGTGCCAGCAGCTTCTACAGGGGTGGTCAGCCCCAGCATTTT.

The V and J genes are TRBV19 and TRBJ1-3; 10 bases line up with TRBD1. The V and J ends lost 9 bases and 2 bases, in that order; junction bases with no gene match: 19. CDR3 size: 19 residues. Germline V gives CDR1 LNHDA, CDR2 SQIVND (reference sequence). The CDR3 coding sequence is TGTGCCAGCGCAACACAAGGACAGGGGGATAGAGTAGCTGGAAACACCATATATTTT. This encodes CASATQGQGDRVAGNTIYF.

The chain joins TRBV6-5 to TRBJ2-1; D may be TRBD1 (6 bases). This CDR3 is 15 amino acids long. Looked up from germline, CDR1 is MNHEY and CDR2 is SVGAGI. The V end was cut by 5 bases, the J end by 8 bases, with 19 bases between. In nucleotides, the CDR3 is TGTGCCAGCAGTCCCACGGACAGTTGGGTTTATGAGCAGTTCTTC. Its translation: CASSPTDSWVYEQFF.

In the case of this clone: Other DNA sequences in this specimen translate into the identical CDR3. The V call is TRBV2, the J call TRBJ2-1; TRBD1 matches at 9 bases. The CDR3 sequence is 14 residues long. Looked up from germline, CDR1 is SNHLY and CDR2 is FYNNEI. Trimming took 3 bases from V and 9 from J; bases not matched to a gene: 6. The CDR3 sequence is CASSEDRGLGEQFF. Here the CDR3 DNA reads TGTGCCAGCAGTGAGGACAGGGGCTTGGGTGAGCAGTTCTTC.

V usage is TRBV7-6 and J usage is TRBJ2-2; possible D gene TRBD1, 5 bases. Trimming shortened V by 8 bases and J by 6 bases, and 13 bases separated the two germline ends. CDR1 SGHVS and CDR2 FNYEAQ come from the germline V gene. CDR3 length: 13 amino acids. In nucleotides, the CDR3 is TGTGCCAGCGCCCAGGGTGGGTCCGGGGAGCTGTTTTTT. This translates into CASAQGGSGELFF.

The chain uses TRBV5-1 and TRBJ2-3; TRBD2 agrees at 7 bases. The ends lost 4 bases at V and 0 bases at J; junction bases unmatched: 8. Looked up from germline, CDR1 is SGHRS and CDR2 is YFSETQ. This CDR3 comprises 16 residues. The CDR3 DNA follows: TGCGCCAGCAGCCTGAGGGTAGCGGGCAGCACAGATACGCAGTATTTT. This codes for CASSLRVAGSTDTQYF.

J is TRBJ1-4 and V is TRBV11-2; D is ambiguous. Germline CDR1 SGHAT, CDR2 FQNNGV. The CDR3 covers 13 residues. V shed 1 base and J shed 8 bases, with 8 bases lying between them. The CDR3 DNA is TGTGCCAGCAGCTTAGGTGGGAGGGAAAAACTGTTTTTT. Its protein product is CASSLGGREKLFF. Full variable domain (outside the CDR3, taken from reference TRBV11-2 and TRBJ1-4): EAGVAQSPRYKIIEKRQSVAFWCNPISGHATLYWYQQILGQGPKLLIQFQNNGVVDDSQLPKDRFSAERLKGVDSTLKIQPAKLEDSAVYLCASSLGGREKLFFGSGTQLSVL.